This TCR beta chain was documented in a study of T cells expressing NK-cell markers. Looked up from germline, CDR1 is MNHEY and CDR2 is SMNVEV (reference sequence). This CDR3 region has 18 residues. For each CDR3 protein, TCRdb gives one entry from its re-call of the 5' RACE reads, without DNA. The ten most abundant clones cover roughly 60% of a sample with fewer than 40,000 distinct CDR3 sequences. The V and J genes are TRBV27 and TRBJ2-3; TCRdb indicates TRBD2, and absent DNA this call remains unverified. The specimen sequenced was blood T cells: a sorted CD56 or NKG2C T cell subset, CD4+ or CD8+ T cells, or bulk PBMC T cells (not recorded which). The receptor was derived from a woman between 18 and 69 years old in good health. The CDR3 loop reads CASSLPPSAGARTDTQYF.